A single sample is the source of the 15 T cell receptor beta chains below, sequenced in a study of early T cells in non-severe SARS-CoV-2 infection. TCRdb reanalysed the 5' RACE reads using MiXCR and keeps one entry per CDR3 protein. The sample holds some 96,000 distinct CDR3 sequences; roughly 13% are singletons and the top ten take under 2.5%. Sequencing was done on a sample of whole blood. Receptors originate from an adult who was a healthcare worker with PCR-confirmed SARS-CoV-2 infection or an uninfected control (not recorded which).

This clonotype occurred many times. The genes are TRBV7-9 and TRBJ1-2; D ambiguous. Looked up from germline, CDR1 is SEHNR and CDR2 is FQNEAQ (reference sequence). This CDR3 is built from 16 residues. Deletions cut 3 bases from V and 6 bases from J, with 20 bases between. The CDR3 loop is CASSFPKVTTSHGYTF. The CDR3 DNA is TGTGCCAGCAGCTTCCCTAAGGTTACTACTAGCCATGGCTACACCTTC.

This clonotype was counted between two and nine times. CDR3 in amino acids: CASSLRDRGSQAFF. Written as DNA, the CDR3 is TGTGCCAGCAGCTTAAGGGACAGGGGATCACAAGCTTTCTTT. The V gene is TRBV7-6, the J gene TRBJ1-1; the match to TRBD1 covers 10 bases. Germline CDR1 and CDR2: SGHVS and FNYEAQ. This CDR3 contains 14 residues. J gave up 9 bases and V 2 bases, and 6 bases lay outside the gene matches.

This clonotype is labeled as medium-sized (0.01 to 0.1%). The chain joins TRBV29-1 to TRBJ2-5; D is unresolved. In germline, CDR1 is SQVTM, CDR2 ANQGSEA. The CDR3 consists of 15 residues. Trimming shortened V by 0 bases and J by 3 bases, and 14 bases separated the two germline ends. In nucleotides, the CDR3 is TGCAGCGTTGAAGATCCGTGGACGGTGAAAGAGACCCAGTACTTC. It translates to CSVEDPWTVKETQYF.

This clonotype was counted many times. The chain links TRBV7-2 to TRBJ2-1, with 12 positions matching TRBD2. The V gene end was trimmed by 5 bases and the J gene end by 4 bases; junction bases not matched to a gene: 12. From germline, CDR1 is SGHTA and CDR2 FQGNSA. This CDR3 has 18 amino acids. The CDR3 DNA reads TGTGCCAGCAGCCACCCCCCCCTAGCGGGGGGGCGGTACAATGAGCAGTTCTTC. Protein sequence: CASSHPPLAGGRYNEQFF.

This clonotype was seen at least ten times. The chain links TRBV20-1 to TRBJ2-7; no definite D call. Trimming took 5 bases from V and 1 from J, leaving 12 bases between them. This CDR3 is built from 13 residues. Germline CDR1 is DFQATT and CDR2 is SNEGSKA (reference sequence). This chain's CDR3 is CSALGRRSYEQYF. The CDR3 DNA follows: TGCAGTGCTCTAGGGCGACGGTCCTACGAGCAGTACTTC.

This clonotype showed up many times. V usage is TRBV12-3 or TRBV12-4 and J usage is TRBJ1-5; 9 positions match TRBD1. Losses at the gene ends were 5 bases for V and 4 bases for J; bases not matched to a gene: 6. The CDR3 consists of 15 residues. CDR3 loop: CASSTRTGANQPQHF. The CDR3 DNA reads as TGTGCCAGCAGTACCCGGACAGGGGCTAATCAGCCCCAGCATTTT.

This clonotype was counted at least ten times. CDR3 protein: CSVDRVGETQYF. CDR3 DNA: TGCAGCGTCGACAGGGTCGGGGAGACCCAGTACTTC. V usage is TRBV29-1 and J usage is TRBJ2-5, with TRBD1 matching over 7 bases. The length of the CDR3 is 12 residues. Germline V lookup: CDR1 SQVTM, CDR2 ANQGSEA. V lost 6 bases and J lost 5; bases outside the gene matches: 6.

Turning to this clonotype: The CDR3 does not close with the conserved phenylalanine or tryptophan, likely indicating a read error. Because the CDR3's place on the DNA is in doubt, the DNA is left out and the CDR3 is given as listed by TCRdb. V gene TRBV10-3 combines with J gene TRBJ1-4. Germline lookup yields CDR1 ENHRY and CDR2 SYGVKD. The CDR3 sequence runs 12 residues, both termini included. The CDR3 loop reads CAISESMRDCPS.

Only a few counts were recorded for this clonotype. This chain connects TRBV29-1 to TRBJ2-7; tentative D call: TRBD1 (6 bases). Germline V gene sequence: CDR1 SQVTM, CDR2 ANQGSEA. Trimming pared 6 bases from V and 2 bases from J, leaving 11 bases between. The CDR3 runs 12 residues. The chain's CDR3 is CSVQGGTYEQYF. The CDR3 DNA is TGCAGCGTCCAAGGGGGTACCTACGAGCAGTACTTC.

The rearrangement links TRBV10-1 to TRBJ2-3; D ambiguous. Germline V CDR1 and CDR2: WNHNN, SYGVQD (reference sequence). Trimming removed 2 bases from V and 2 bases from J, with 8 bases in between. This CDR3 has 14 amino acids. The CDR3 coding sequence is TGCGCCAGCAGTGAGACAGAACTCACAGATACGCAGTATTTT. It codes for CASSETELTDTQYF.

CDR3 nucleotides: TGTGCCAGCAGCTTTCCCGGGCGGAGCTCCTACAATGAGCAGTTCTTC. Its protein product is CASSFPGRSSYNEQFF. V gene TRBV7-6 combines with J gene TRBJ2-1; D not certain. V was pared by 3 bases and J by 0 bases, with 12 bases between. This CDR3 is built from 16 residues. Germline CDR1 reads SGHVS; CDR2 reads FNYEAQ.

A note on this clonotype: A much larger clone lies a single base off, so this may be a read error. The V and J genes are TRBV11-2 and TRBJ2-7; 10 bases are a match to TRBD2. The CDR3 spans 16 residues. CDR1 SGHAT and CDR2 FQNNGV come from the germline V gene. CDR3 in amino acids: CASSPSALAGLYKQYF. The CDR3 coding sequence is TGTGCCAGCAGCCCCTCTGCACTAGCGGGGCTCTACAAGCAGTACTTC.

This chain links TRBV4-1 with TRBJ1-2, with 8 bases matching TRBD1. Germline V gives CDR1 MGHRA, CDR2 YSYEKL. CDR3 length: 14 residues. V was clipped by 1 base and J by 7 bases; unmatched bases: 5. The DNA for the CDR3 is TGCGCCAGCAGCCAAGTGACAGGGGCCGCTGGCTACACCTTC. Translated: CASSQVTGAAGYTF.

In this sample, this clonotype turned up many times. This chain uses TRBV6-5 with TRBJ1-4; D gene ambiguous. The germline gives CDR1 MNHEY, CDR2 SVGAGI. The CDR3 loop spans 12 amino acids. V gave up 0 bases and J gave up 8 bases, with 4 bases separating them. The CDR3 nucleotides are TGTGCCAGCAGTTACTCCTCCGAAAAACTGTTTTTT. It yields the protein CASSYSSEKLFF.

This clonotype has at least ten counts. This chain links TRBV20-1 with TRBJ2-1; perhaps TRBD1 as D (6 bases). CDR1 DFQATT and CDR2 SNEGSKA come from the germline V gene (reference sequence). The CDR3 extends over 12 amino acids. Trimming cost V 3 bases and J 9 bases, with 12 bases left between them. The DNA of the CDR3 is TGCAGTGCTAGTAGAACAGGGTTTGAGCAGTTCTTC. The encoded protein is CSASRTGFEQFF.